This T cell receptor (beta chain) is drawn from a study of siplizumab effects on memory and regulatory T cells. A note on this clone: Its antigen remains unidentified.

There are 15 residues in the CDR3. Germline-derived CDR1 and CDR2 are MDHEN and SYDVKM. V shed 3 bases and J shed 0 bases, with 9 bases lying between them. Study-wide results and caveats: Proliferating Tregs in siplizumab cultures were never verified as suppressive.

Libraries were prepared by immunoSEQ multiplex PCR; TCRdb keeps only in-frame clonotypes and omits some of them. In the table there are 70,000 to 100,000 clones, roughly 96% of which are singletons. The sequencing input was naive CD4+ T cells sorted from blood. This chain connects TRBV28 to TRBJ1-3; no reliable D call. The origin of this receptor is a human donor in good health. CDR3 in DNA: TGTGCCAGCAGTTTTGGTCCTAGCTCTGGAAACACCATATATTTT. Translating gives CASSFGPSSGNTIYF. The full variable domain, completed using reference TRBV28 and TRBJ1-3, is DVKVTQSSRYLVKRTGEKVFLECVQDMDHENMFWYRQDPGLGLRLIYFSYDVKMKEKGDIPEGYSVSREKKERFSLILESASTNQTSMYLCASSFGPSSGNTIYFGEGSWLTVV.